Each of the 23 T cell receptor beta chains below was sequenced from the same sample in a study of human T cells and chemical hapten exposure. Time point defined: patch test 2, 6 weeks after DPC sensitization. Indicated treatment: therapeutic diphenylcyclopropenone sensitization with weekly scalp DPC. TCRdb ran MiXCR on the RACE reads and lists one entry per CDR3 protein. The sample includes under 85,000 distinct CDR3 sequences, approximately 10% of them seen just once. The sample consisted of whole blood, taken in connection with sensitization to the hapten diphenylcyclopropenone (DPC). The receptor set was obtained from a woman aged 50 to 65 with alopecia areata. Some clones in this sample may be carry-over from other donors' samples.

Ten or more counts support this clonotype. This chain connects TRBV18 to TRBJ1-1, with D unresolved. CDR1 is KGHSH and CDR2 is LQKENI in the germline V gene. Trimming took off 4 bases at V and 3 bases at J, with 6 bases between the two ends. CDR3 length: 12 amino acids. CDR3 in amino acids: CASSHPYTEAFF. The CDR3 coding sequence is TGTGCCAGCTCACATCCTTACACTGAAGCTTTCTTT.

V is TRBV3-1 and J is TRBJ1-5, with 8 nucleotides matching TRBD1. Germline CDR1 is LGHDT and CDR2 is YNNKEL (reference sequence). There are 15 residues in the CDR3. V trimming: 2 bases; J trimming: 5 bases; junction bases outside the gene matches: 5. The CDR3 DNA follows: TGTGCCAGCAGCCAACATCCGGGACAGGATCAGCCCCAGCATTTT. This gives the protein CASSQHPGQDQPQHF.

The chain is built from TRBV11-2 and TRBJ2-1, with TRBD2 matching 11 bases. The V segment lost 2 bases and the J segment 2 bases; nucleotides outside the gene matches: 5. The CDR3 totals 17 residues. The germline V gene has CDR1 SGHAT and CDR2 FQNNGV. CDR3 nucleotide sequence: TGTGCCAGCAGCTTAACCCTAGCGGGAGGTCCCTACAATGAGCAGTTCTTC. It yields the protein CASSLTLAGGPYNEQFF.

This clonotype was detected many times. V usage is TRBV5-6 and J usage is TRBJ2-7, with D unresolved. With 4 bases removed from V and 0 bases from J, the gap between germline ends came to 14 bases. Germline CDR1 SGHDT, CDR2 YYEEEE. The CDR3 consists of 15 residues. The CDR3 DNA is TGTGCCAGCAGCGGCCCCGTGGCTGGCTCCTACGAGCAGTACTTC. It codes for CASSGPVAGSYEQYF.

This clonotype has ten or more counts. The V gene is TRBV7-6, the J gene TRBJ2-5, with D tentatively TRBD2 (6 bases). Germline-derived CDR1 and CDR2 are SGHVS and FNYEAQ. The V end lost 7 bases, the J end lost 5 bases, and 14 bases lay between the germline ends. The CDR3 length is 13 residues. CDR3 nucleotide sequence: TGTGCCAGCAACCAAGGAGGGAGGGAGACCCAGTACTTC. Translation: CASNQGGRETQYF.

This clonotype appeared a few times. The V and J genes are TRBV20-1 and TRBJ2-7, with a weak D call TRBD1 (5 bases). V lost 1 base and J lost 3, with 10 bases in between. Germline values: CDR1 DFQATT, CDR2 SNEGSKA (reference sequence). The CDR3 loop spans 13 amino acids. The chain's CDR3 is CSARGQGNYEQYF. CDR3 in DNA: TGCAGTGCTAGAGGTCAGGGCAACTACGAGCAGTACTTC.

This clonotype was recorded many times. This chain uses TRBV5-6 with TRBJ2-7; 13 bases map to TRBD2. Trimming took 4 bases from V and 1 from J; bases not matched to a gene: 5. Germline CDR1 is SGHDT and CDR2 is YYEEEE. This CDR3 is built from 16 residues. The DNA of the CDR3 is TGTGCCAGCAGCCCGGGACTAGCGGGGTCATCCTACGAGCAGTACTTC. Its protein product is CASSPGLAGSSYEQYF.

There are many counts of this clonotype. The chain has TRBV20-1 and TRBJ2-3; D possibly corresponds to TRBD2 (5 bases). This CDR3 is 12 amino acids long. V was shortened by 5 bases and J by 6 bases, with 12 bases between the two germline ends. CDR1 and CDR2 (germline): DFQATT, SNEGSKA (reference sequence). The CDR3 region is CSAGTLDDTQYF. As DNA, the CDR3 is TGCAGTGCTGGAACACTAGATGATACGCAGTATTTT.

This clonotype was counted at least ten times. The chain employs TRBV19 and TRBJ2-7, with 7 nucleotides matching TRBD1. This CDR3 region has 14 residues. Germline CDR1 and CDR2: LNHDA and SQIVND (reference sequence). With V trimmed by 5 bases and J by 2 bases, 6 bases remained unmatched. The CDR3 bases are TGTGCCAGTAGTGTCCAACAGGGGCCCTACGAGCAGTACTTC. The encoded protein is CASSVQQGPYEQYF.

This chain uses TRBV12-3 or TRBV12-4 with TRBJ2-7, with 11 bases lining up with TRBD2. V gave up 4 bases and J gave up 4 bases; unmatched junction bases: 0. CDR3 length: 13 residues. The CDR3 DNA reads as TGTGCCAGCAGTTCTAGCGGGAGGTACGAGCAGTACTTC. It codes for CASSSSGRYEQYF.

V is TRBV27 and J is TRBJ1-1; TRBD1 matches at 7 bases. The length of the CDR3 is 16 residues. The V gene's germline CDR1 is MNHEY and CDR2 SMNVEV (reference sequence). V shed 3 bases, J shed 4 bases, and the junction held 11 bases outside the gene matches. In DNA form, the CDR3 reads TGTGCCAGCAGTTTGAAGGGGGCCCAGTGGGTCACTGAAGCTTTCTTT. Translating gives CASSLKGAQWVTEAFF.

This clonotype was seen at least ten times. This sequence joins TRBV7-6 and TRBJ2-7; TRBD2 matches at 10 bases. V shed 3 bases and J 3 bases; nucleotides not matched to a gene: 2. The CDR3 consists of 14 residues. CDR1 is SGHVS and CDR2 is FNYEAQ in the germline V gene. This chain's CDR3 is CASSFSSGSYEQYF. In DNA form, the CDR3 reads TGTGCCAGCAGCTTTTCTAGCGGGAGCTACGAGCAGTACTTC.

The CDR3, as DNA: TGTGCCAGCAGTATGAAAGGGACACCGAGCCGATACGAGCAGTACTTC. It is translated as CASSMKGTPSRYEQYF. The V gene is TRBV6-5, the J gene TRBJ2-7, with TRBD1 as a possible D gene (6 bases). In germline, CDR1 is MNHEY, CDR2 SVGAGI. V lost 5 bases to trimming and J lost 4 bases, with 21 bases between them. This CDR3 comprises 16 residues.

Comments on this clonotype: Given a much more abundant clone one base away, this may be a read error. V gene TRBV28 combines with J gene TRBJ2-6; D gene unclear. V was clipped by 9 bases and J by 2 bases, with 5 bases between them. CDR3 length: 12 residues. Germline V lookup: CDR1 MDHEN, CDR2 SYDVKM. The CDR3 region is CASETGANVLTF. The DNA of the CDR3 is TGTGCCAGTGAGACTGGGGCCAACGTCCTGACTTTC. Full variable domain (rest looked up from reference TRBV28 and TRBJ2-6): DVKVTQSSRYLVKRTGEKVFLECVQDMDHENMFWYRQDPGLGLRLIYFSYDVKMKEKGDIPEGYSVSREKKERFSLILESASTNQTSMYLCASETGANVLTFGAGSRLTVL.

This clonotype was seen a few times. The J gene is TRBJ1-1, the V gene TRBV7-2; D uncertain. Germline CDR1 SGHTA, CDR2 FQGNSA. The CDR3 consists of 13 residues. The ends were cut back, 1 base at V and 5 bases at J, with 8 bases in the middle. Here the CDR3 DNA reads TGTGCCAGCAGCTTAGAGAGGTGGACTGAAGCTTTCTTT. It translates to CASSLERWTEAFF.

The sample holds many counts of this clonotype. The rearrangement uses TRBV6-1 and TRBJ2-1; perhaps TRBD2 as D (6 bases). CDR3 length: 15 amino acids. V lost 5 bases and J lost 4, with 15 bases in between. The germline V gene encodes CDR1 MNHNS and CDR2 SASEGT. The CDR3: CASSPEGGRYNEQFF. DNA of the CDR3: TGTGCCAGCAGTCCAGAGGGAGGTCGGTACAATGAGCAGTTCTTC.

In its sample, this clonotype was seen many times. The V call is TRBV11-2, the J call TRBJ2-3; TRBD2 agrees at 12 bases. The V gene end was trimmed by 4 bases and the J gene end by 6 bases; junction bases not matched to a gene: 8. The CDR3 has 16 amino acids. Germline V gene data show CDR1 as SGHAT and CDR2 as FQNNGV. CDR3 DNA: TGTGCCAGCAGCTCCCTTCTAGCGGGAGGGAGGGATACGCAGTATTTT. Encoded protein: CASSSLLAGGRDTQYF.

This clonotype was detected only a few times. This chain uses TRBV5-1 with TRBJ2-2; TRBD2 matches at 9 bases. CDR1 and CDR2 from the germline V gene are SGHRS and YFSETQ. The junction had 8 bases not matched to a gene; V was cut back by 7 bases and J by 7 bases. The CDR3 sequence is 14 residues long. The DNA of the CDR3 is TGCGCCAGCGCAATAGCGGGAGTGAACGGGGAGCTGTTTTTT. Protein: CASAIAGVNGELFF.

This clonotype has a handful of counts. The chain combines TRBV29-1 with TRBJ1-1, with unresolved D. The CDR3 covers 13 residues. Trimming took off 1 base at V and 4 bases at J, with 10 bases between the two ends. Germline V CDR1 and CDR2: SQVTM, ANQGSEA. The CDR3 sequence is CSVEVGMGTEAFF. The CDR3 DNA reads as TGCAGCGTTGAAGTAGGAATGGGCACTGAAGCTTTCTTT.

This clonotype was found many times. The chain combines TRBV29-1 with TRBJ2-3, with TRBD2 matching over 7 bases. This CDR3 comprises 16 residues. The V and J ends lost 5 bases and 1 base, in that order; junction bases with no gene match: 12. The germline V gene has CDR1 SQVTM and CDR2 ANQGSEA. The CDR3 protein is CSVPRGRSPGTDTQYF. CDR3 DNA sequence: TGCAGCGTTCCCCGCGGGAGAAGTCCGGGCACAGATACGCAGTATTTT.

The rearrangement uses TRBV29-1 and TRBJ2-7; D not certain. Germline V gene sequence: CDR1 SQVTM, CDR2 ANQGSEA. V lost 0 bases, J lost 0 bases, and 9 bases lay in between. The CDR3 extends over 14 amino acids. CDR3 in amino acids: CSVEDLGNSYEQYF. The CDR3 nucleotides are TGCAGCGTTGAAGATCTAGGCAACTCCTACGAGCAGTACTTC.

The V call is TRBV27, the J call TRBJ1-5; unclear D gene. V lost 5 bases to trimming and J lost 2 bases, with 13 bases between them. Germline V lookup: CDR1 MNHEY, CDR2 SMNVEV (reference sequence). The CDR3 spans 15 residues. The CDR3 coding sequence is TGTGCCAGCAGTCGGGGAGGTGCGGGCAATCAGCCCCAGCATTTT. This encodes CASSRGGAGNQPQHF.

The DNA for the CDR3 is TGTGCCAGCAGCCAATTATTAGGAGAAAATGAAAAACTGTTTTTT. Translating gives CASSQLLGENEKLFF. The chain joins TRBV4-2 to TRBJ1-4; unclear D gene. The CDR3 is 15 residues long. Germline loops: CDR1 LGHNA, CDR2 YNFKEQ. V was pared by 2 bases and J by 5 bases, with 12 bases between.